A single sample gave rise to the 19 T cell receptor beta chains below, sequenced in a study of CD8 T cells in acute hepatitis C reinfection. Data came from immunoSEQ multiplex PCR; TCRdb stores just in-frame clones and leaves some out. Here the sample spans 30,000 to 40,000 clones, 70% to 90% being singletons. Stated time point: naive CD8 control sorted from an acute-time-point sample. The sequencing input was naive CD8+ T cells from PBMCs. Receptors originate from a woman in her late teens or twenties who spontaneously cleared hepatitis C infection.

The chain recombines TRBV2 with TRBJ1-1; 9 nucleotides agree with TRBD1. The ends lost 6 bases at V and 5 bases at J; junction bases unmatched: 16. CDR1 SNHLY and CDR2 FYNNEI come from the germline V gene. CDR3 size: 17 residues. Here the CDR3 reads CASRYKLFGTGTTEAFF. CDR3 bases: TGTGCCAGCAGGTACAAACTATTTGGGACAGGGACGACTGAAGCTTTCTTT.

This chain connects TRBV27 to TRBJ2-6, with no clear D. In germline, CDR1 is MNHEY, CDR2 SMNVEV (reference sequence). The CDR3 sequence is 13 residues long. V gave up 3 bases and J gave up 2 bases, with 2 bases separating them. The DNA of the CDR3 is TGTGCCAGCAGTTTTCCTGGGGCCAACGTCCTGACTTTC. Its protein product is CASSFPGANVLTF.

The chain joins TRBV7-9 to TRBJ2-7, with D possibly matching TRBD1 (5 bases). CDR3 length equals 13 residues. Trimming took 5 bases from V and 5 from J, leaving 13 bases between them. In germline, CDR1 is SEHNR, CDR2 FQNEAQ (reference sequence). The CDR3 loop reads CASSTPLGDEQYF. In nucleotides, the CDR3 is TGTGCCAGCAGCACCCCCCTAGGGGACGAGCAGTACTTC.

The rearrangement links TRBV27 to TRBJ2-1; the match to TRBD2 covers 7 bases. Per the germline V gene, CDR1 is MNHEY and CDR2 is SMNVEV (reference sequence). Germline trimming cut 6 bases from V and 7 bases from J; bases unmatched to any gene: 15. This CDR3 comprises 16 residues. The CDR3 coding sequence is TGTGCCAGCAGCCACCGGGGGGTAGCCGGGTTTAATGAGCAGTTCTTC. This codes for CASSHRGVAGFNEQFF.

This clone was detected a few times. This is likely a read error, given that the CDR3 carries no conserved phenylalanine or tryptophan at its end. The DNA is omitted, as the CDR3 cannot be located on it reliably, and the CDR3 follows TCRdb's listing. V and J are TRBV19 and TRBJ2-7; the table names TRBD2, a call not compared with the DNA. Germline V CDR1 and CDR2: LNHDA, SQIVND (reference sequence). The CDR3 region is 11 residues in length, termini included. The CDR3 spells CASSIGSFLFL.

This chain uses TRBV19 with TRBJ1-1; 9 bases align to TRBD1. Germline V gene sequence: CDR1 LNHDA, CDR2 SQIVND (reference sequence). Trimming cost V 6 bases and J 1 base; bases outside gene matches: 3. This CDR3 is built from 14 residues. The CDR3 region has the DNA TGTGCCAGTAGGGGGACAGGGACGAACACTGAAGCTTTCTTT. Translating it yields CASRGTGTNTEAFF. The full variable domain, completed using reference TRBV19 and TRBJ1-1, is DGGITQSPKYLFRKEGQNVTLSCEQNLNHDAMYWYRQDPGQGLRLIYYSQIVNDFQKGDIAEGYSVSREKKESFPLTVTSAQKNPTAFYLCASRGTGTNTEAFFGQGTRLTVV.

This clone showed up just once. V gene TRBV9 combines with J gene TRBJ1-2; D remains ambiguous. Trimming pared 4 bases from V and 0 bases from J, leaving 7 bases between. The CDR3 consists of 13 residues. Germline-derived CDR1 and CDR2 are SGDLS and YYNGEE. The CDR3 region is CASSMSANYGYTF. CDR3 sequence (DNA): TGTGCCAGCAGCATGAGTGCTAACTATGGCTACACCTTC.

The rearrangement links TRBV9 to TRBJ2-6; 7 bases map to TRBD2. Germline V gives CDR1 SGDLS, CDR2 YYNGEE. Trimming took 7 bases from V and 1 from J; bases not matched to a gene: 5. The CDR3 extends over 15 amino acids. Here the CDR3 reads CASGYGGSGANVLTF. CDR3 sequence (DNA): TGTGCCAGCGGATACGGGGGGTCTGGGGCCAACGTCCTGACTTTC.

The chain uses TRBV7-9 and TRBJ2-7, with no clear D. From germline, CDR1 is SEHNR and CDR2 FQNEAQ (reference sequence). The V gene lost 0 bases and the J gene lost 2 bases, with 8 bases spanning the gap. The CDR3 covers 14 residues. The CDR3 here is CASSLASSTYEQYF. CDR3 bases: TGTGCCAGCAGCTTAGCTTCCAGCACCTACGAGCAGTACTTC.

This chain links TRBV4-1 with TRBJ2-1, with 13 bases lining up with TRBD2. The germline gives CDR1 MGHRA, CDR2 YSYEKL. V dropped 0 bases and J dropped 4; count of bases not matched to a gene: 9. The CDR3 spans 19 residues. The CDR3 region is CASSQEPLAGGPIYNEQFF. Written as DNA, the CDR3 is TGCGCCAGCAGCCAAGAACCACTAGCGGGAGGGCCTATTTACAATGAGCAGTTCTTC.

The rearrangement joins TRBV7-4 to TRBJ2-7; possibly TRBD1 for D (5 bases). The CDR3 extends over 15 amino acids. Germline V gives CDR1 SGHVT, CDR2 SQSDAQ. V lost 0 bases, J lost 6 bases, and 15 bases lay in between. Here the CDR3 reads CASSLAFRVCLEQYF. CDR3 sequence (DNA): TGTGCCAGCAGCTTAGCGTTCAGGGTATGCCTCGAGCAGTACTTC. Supplemented by reference TRBV7-4 and TRBJ2-7, the full variable domain reads GAGVSQSPRYKVAKRGRDVALRCDSISGHVTLYWYRQTLGQGSEVLTYSQSDAQRDKSGRPSGRFSAERPERSVSTLKIQRTEQGDSAVYLCASSLAFRVCLEQYFGPGTRLTVT.

This chain links TRBV20-1 with TRBJ1-1; unclear D gene. Looked up from germline, CDR1 is DFQATT and CDR2 is SNEGSKA (reference sequence). Between the trimmed V and J ends, which lost 8 bases and 4 bases, there was a span of 8 bases. The CDR3 has 10 amino acids. The DNA of the CDR3 is TGCAGTAGGTCGAGCACTGAAGCTTTCTTT. It translates to CSRSSTEAFF.

V and J are TRBV6-5 and TRBJ2-1; 7 nucleotides line up with TRBD2. The germline V gene encodes CDR1 MNHEY and CDR2 SVGAGI. The CDR3 length is 15 residues. J lost 3 bases, V lost 2 bases, and 4 bases had no gene match. The CDR3 DNA reads as TGTGCCAGCAGTTACCAAGGGGACTACTACAATGAGCAGTTCTTC. This encodes CASSYQGDYYNEQFF.

The rearrangement joins TRBV27 to TRBJ2-1; D is uncertain. The CDR3 runs to 12 residues. The germline CDR1 and CDR2 sequences are MNHEY and SMNVEV (reference sequence). Trimming took 2 bases from V and 9 from J, leaving 8 bases between them. CDR3: CASSLPPGEQFF. CDR3 in DNA: TGTGCCAGCAGTTTACCCCCAGGTGAGCAGTTCTTC.

The rearrangement links TRBV7-9 to TRBJ2-1; TRBD1 aligns across 10 bases. The V gene end was trimmed by 4 bases and the J gene end by 7 bases; junction bases not matched to a gene: 13. CDR1 and CDR2 from the germline V gene are SEHNR and FQNEAQ (reference sequence). This CDR3 contains 17 residues. Here the CDR3 reads CASSSRPPGQGMNEQFF. The CDR3 DNA reads as TGTGCCAGCAGCTCGCGCCCCCCGGGACAGGGGATGAATGAGCAGTTCTTC.

The V and J genes are TRBV27 and TRBJ1-2; D not resolved. Germline V gene sequence: CDR1 MNHEY, CDR2 SMNVEV (reference sequence). The CDR3 loop spans 14 amino acids. V was shortened by 5 bases and J by 2 bases, with 12 bases between the two germline ends. The CDR3 here is CASSTGDPNYGYTF. CDR3 in DNA: TGTGCCAGCAGTACTGGCGATCCAAACTATGGCTACACCTTC.

The CDR3, as DNA: TGTGCCAGTAGTATAGATGACGCGGTAGAGACCCAGTACTTC. Protein sequence: CASSIDDAVETQYF. The chain has TRBV19 and TRBJ2-5; D ambiguous. Germline CDR1 LNHDA, CDR2 SQIVND (reference sequence). The V end was cut by 0 bases, the J end by 4 bases, with 9 bases between. This CDR3 spans 14 amino acids.

The chain joins TRBV13 to TRBJ1-1; 7 nucleotides agree with TRBD1. This CDR3 region has 14 residues. The ends lost 5 bases at V and 6 bases at J; junction bases unmatched: 9. Germline CDR1 is PRHDT and CDR2 is FYEKMQ (reference sequence). CDR3 region: CASSPDRDLPEAFF. In DNA form, the CDR3 reads TGTGCCAGCAGCCCCGACAGGGACCTACCTGAAGCTTTCTTT.

The rearrangement joins TRBV7-9 to TRBJ1-1; D not resolved. V lost 2 bases and J 5 bases, leaving 6 bases between the germline ends. From germline, CDR1 is SEHNR and CDR2 FQNEAQ (reference sequence). This CDR3 is built from 12 residues. Here the CDR3 DNA reads TGTGCCAGCAGCTTAAGCATTACTGAAGCTTTCTTT. Protein product: CASSLSITEAFF. Full variable domain (missing parts from reference TRBV7-9 and TRBJ1-1): DTGVSQNPRHKITKRGQNVTFRCDPISEHNRLYWYRQTLGQGPEFLTYFQNEAQLEKSRLLSDRFSAERPKGSFSTLEIQRTEQGDSAMYLCASSLSITEAFFGQGTRLTVV.